Sequencing of this T cell receptor (beta chain) was carried out in a study of CD8 T cells in ankylosing spondylitis. Regarding the study as a whole: A motif in TCR beta, a set of under ten highly homologous variants, appeared characteristic of ankylosing spondylitis blood. Those disease-linked clones were CD8+; they were also relatively rare in peripheral blood. Reactive arthritis synovial fluid and blood were previously reported to contain some motif variants.

Quantitative 5'-RACE with molecular barcodes was used to make the TCR beta libraries. TCRdb re-analysed the 5' RACE reads in MiXCR, keeping a single row per CDR3 protein. The table records about 240,000 distinct CDR3 sequences, 20% to 30% of them present only once. Note on this clonotype: Its antigen is unknown.

V lost 1 base, J lost 7 bases, and 8 bases stayed unmatched. Per germline, CDR1 DFQATT and CDR2 SNEGSKA (reference sequence). This CDR3 comprises 16 residues. The sequenced material came from blood, either unsorted or a sorted T cell fraction (not recorded which). The rearrangement joins TRBV20-1 to TRBJ2-3, with 13 bases fitting TRBD2. The receptor's source is a male donor with ankylosing spondylitis or in good health (not recorded which). DNA for the CDR3: TGCAGTGCTAGAGCGGGACTAGCGGGGAGGTTTAATACGCAGTATTTT. Residues: CSARAGLAGRFNTQYF.